The present entry profiles one T cell receptor beta chain with its context. Its specific antigen is unknown. Qualities for individual bases were not recorded, and no much larger clone is one base off. This specimen belongs to a study of blood T cells in healthy people across ages (dated by TCRdb to between 2014 and 2017). Regarding the research as a whole: In model experiments, roughly one uniquely barcoded TCR beta cDNA molecule per two T cells was captured by template switching. The study measured age-related changes in TCR beta repertoire diversity using deep sequencing normalized with unique cDNA molecular identifiers. The donors were split into four age groups: young (average around 17 years), middle-aged (nearly 40), aged (more than 60) and long-lived (over 75). Donors of different ages were randomly distributed across sequencing lanes to avoid experimental bias. Using the same blood draw, the study looked at two additional independent replicas of 1 million unique cDNA reads for two donors, one aged 18 to 30 and the other aged 80 or older.

The roughly 42 donors, aged about 6 to 95 years, were systemically healthy Caucasian individuals from Russia. Approximately 9.3 milliliters of peripheral blood were drawn from each donor into EDTA-treated Vacutainer tubes. Ficoll-Paque density-gradient centrifugation was used to isolate PBMCs, with at least 7 million per sample. Total RNA was extracted from PBMCs with Trizol reagent, with at least 6 micrograms obtained per sample. For every donor, an aliquot of PBMCs went through flow cytometry to measure the percentages of naive CD45RAhigh/CD27high T cells. CDR1 SGHRS and CDR2 YFSETQ were looked up in the germline V gene. Deletion took 3 bases off V and 5 bases off J, with a span of 14 bases between the germline ends. Taken from cysteine to phenylalanine, the CDR3 has 14 residues. The only DNA kept is the CDR3, 42 bases in frame from the first base. Library prep was done by 5' RACE. TCRdb names Illumina HiSeq 2500 as the instrument used. A second roughly 6 to 12 cycle PCR used a sample-barcoded 5' primer and a J-beta primer mix. A template-switch 5' adaptor carrying 12 random nucleotides introduced a unique molecular identifier onto each TCR beta cDNA molecule. Each sample yielded at least 2.5 million CDR3-containing paired-end reads. All of the RNA was converted into first-strand cDNA using the Mint cDNA synthesis kit, with a TRBC-specific oligonucleotide serving as the primer. Following uracil-DNA glycosylase treatment, all cDNA underwent a first 18-cycle PCR with the universal primers M1SS and BC2_uni_R. In the original analysis: Each sample was normalized by randomly selecting 1 million high-quality reads, each carrying a distinct molecular identifier. Reads with shared molecular identifiers were discarded instead of being binned into consensus sequences. MiTCR, run with a Q25 quality threshold and the strictest error-elimination algorithm, handled CDR3 identification, clonotype clustering and error correction. Lower-bound total TCR beta diversity was estimated with a nonparametric unseen species model using Euler transformation. The raw public data were reprocessed by TCRdb itself: fastp quality trimming at Q25, MiXCR clonotype calling, in-frame beta chains only. Rows matching on CDR3 protein sequence are summarized as one entry with the most common DNA and genes. TCRdb, not the authors, supplied the V and J calls. The table for this sample lists about 1.8 million distinct CDR3 sequences; just under 50% of them were counted only once. In total, the top ten clones hold over 2% of the sample.

Overall results and qualifications from the work: Compared with the aged group, the long-lived group had more naive CD4+ T cells, fewer expanded clones and increased TCR diversity, suggesting age selection. As age increased, observed TCR beta diversity per million T cells dropped in a roughly linear way, and a significant reduction was already evident by age 40. Estimates of total diversity from one million sequenced T cells were regarded as lower bounds and underestimates. The CMV infection status of donors was not known, potentially confounding age-related changes in expanded clonotypes. There was a strong correlation between observed TCR beta diversity and the percentage of naive T cells measured by flow cytometry. Since profiling was done on bulk unsorted PBMCs, naive and antigen-experienced compartments could not be conclusively compared.

The TCR sequence derives from a woman between 40 and 55 years old in good health. Sequenced: blood. Recombination connected TRBV5-1 to TRBJ1-1; the D gene is possibly TRBD1, with 5 bases matching. The DNA sequence follows: TGCGCCAGCAGCTACGGAGGGACGAGGACTGAAGCTTTCTTT. The encoded protein is CASSYGGTRTEAFF. When the CDR3 is completed using the reference TRBV5-1 and TRBJ1-1 genes on either side, the full variable domain is KAGVTQTPRYLIKTRGQQVTLSCSPISGHRSVSWYQQTPGQGLQFLFEYFSETQRNKGNFPGRFSGRQFSNSRSEMNVSTLELGDSALYLCASSYGGTRTEAFFGQGTRLTVV.